The 6 T cell receptor beta chains given below trace back to one sample, sequenced in a study of cytomegalovirus exposure and HLA in healthy donors (dated by TCRdb to about 2017). Library preparation employed the immunoSEQ multiplex PCR assay. For the multiplex PCR, a mixture combining 60 forward primers for TCR Vbeta segments and 13 reverse primers for TCR Jbeta segments was used. In its TCRdb copy, this immuneACCESS table keeps in-frame sequences only and misses some clones. Where compared with another copy, unresolved V genes explain less than half of these, and the others have no known cause. Within this sample are roughly 160,000 clones, with 80% of them counted one time only. Roughly 4.7% of the sample goes to the ten largest clones. The sample taken for sequencing was PBMCs. Source of these receptors: a man under 40 in good health and CMV-seronegative.

The rearrangement uses TRBV28 and TRBJ1-2; weak D call: TRBD1 (5 bases). Germline values: CDR1 MDHEN, CDR2 SYDVKM. V was pared by 7 bases and J by 7 bases, with 13 bases between. This CDR3 is built from 12 residues. In nucleotides, the CDR3 is TGTGCCAGCACCCAGACGGGGGGTGGCTACACCTTC. Translation gives CASTQTGGGYTF.

This rearrangement joins TRBV5-1 to TRBJ2-5, with 9 nucleotides matching TRBD2. CDR1 is SGHRS, CDR2 YFSETQ, per germline. J was trimmed by 4 bases and V by 0 bases; bases with no gene match: 10. This CDR3 contains 17 residues. The CDR3 nucleotides are TGCGCCAGCAGCTTGGGGGGACTAGCTTCCTCGGGAGAGACCCAGTACTTC. Its protein is CASSLGGLASSGETQYF.

This clone showed up just a few times. CDR3 protein: CASSESPGVGMNTEAFF. The CDR3 region has the DNA TGTGCCAGCAGTGAAAGCCCAGGGGTAGGAATGAACACTGAAGCTTTCTTT. The chain is built from TRBV6-1 and TRBJ1-1; a possible D gene is TRBD1 (6 bases). Looked up from germline, CDR1 is MNHNS and CDR2 is SASEGT. The CDR3 totals 17 residues. V gave up 2 bases and J gave up 0 bases, with 16 bases separating them.

The rearrangement joins TRBV28 to TRBJ1-5, with 7 bases aligning to TRBD1. CDR1 is MDHEN, CDR2 SYDVKM, per germline. There are 14 residues in the CDR3. Losses at the gene ends were 7 bases for V and 5 bases for J; bases not matched to a gene: 8. The CDR3 is CASTSDRVDQPQHF. CDR3 in DNA: TGTGCCAGCACTTCTGACAGGGTGGATCAGCCCCAGCATTTT.

This clone was picked up a small number of times. The chain combines TRBV6-1 with TRBJ2-7; the match to TRBD1 covers 10 bases. The V segment lost 11 bases and the J segment 3 bases; nucleotides outside the gene matches: 7. CDR1 is MNHNS, CDR2 SASEGT, per germline. The length of the CDR3 is 13 residues. CDR3 DNA: TGTGCCGTTCATTGGGACAGGGGCTACGAGCAGTACTTC. Translating gives CAVHWDRGYEQYF.

The chain employs TRBV9 and TRBJ1-2, with D hard to call. The V and J ends lost 0 bases and 8 bases respectively, with 14 bases between them. The CDR3 loop spans 14 amino acids. CDR1 SGDLS and CDR2 YYNGEE come from the germline V gene. CDR3 amino acids: CASSVGSGEEGYTF. The CDR3 DNA is TGTGCCAGCAGCGTAGGAAGTGGGGAGGAAGGCTACACCTTC.